This T cell receptor (beta chain) was obtained from a study of blood T cell repertoires in COVID-19. Across the study: Both acute and convalescent COVID-19 samples were obtained from the United States, Italy and Spain.

The assay was immunoSEQ multiplex PCR, and TCRdb's table has in-frame clones only and misses some. Here the sample spans approximately 66,000 clones, roughly 80% being singletons. This CDR3 contains 16 residues. Losses at the gene ends were 4 bases for V and 0 bases for J; bases not matched to a gene: 5. Germline values: CDR1 LNHDA, CDR2 SQIVND (reference sequence). The origin of this receptor is a man aged 60-69 years with acute or convalescent COVID-19. What was sequenced was peripheral blood. The chain combines TRBV19 with TRBJ2-2; 7 nucleotides match TRBD2. The CDR3 nucleotides read TGTGCCAGTAGTACCTTTAGCGGGCCGAACACCGGGGAGCTGTTTTTT. Amino acid sequence: CASSTFSGPNTGELFF.